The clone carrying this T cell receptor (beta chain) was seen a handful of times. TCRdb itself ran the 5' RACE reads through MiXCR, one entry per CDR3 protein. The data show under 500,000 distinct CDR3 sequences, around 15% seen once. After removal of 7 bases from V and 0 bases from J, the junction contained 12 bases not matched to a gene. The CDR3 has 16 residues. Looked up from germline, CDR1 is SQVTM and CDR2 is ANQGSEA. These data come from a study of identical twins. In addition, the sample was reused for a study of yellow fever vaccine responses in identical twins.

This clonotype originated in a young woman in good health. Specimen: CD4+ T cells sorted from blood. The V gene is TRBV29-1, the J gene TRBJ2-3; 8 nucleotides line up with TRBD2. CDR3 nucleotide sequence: TGCAGCGCCGAAGACCGTGGCGGGAGGAGCACAGATACGCAGTATTTT. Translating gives CSAEDRGGRSTDTQYF.